This T cell receptor beta chain appears in the sequencing data of a study of blood T cell repertoires in COVID-19. On the study more broadly: Specimens from acute and convalescent COVID-19 originated in the United States, Italy and Spain. PBMCs, B-cell-depleted T cells, or T cells provided the cDNA or gDNA that made up the material.

Original handling: Estimation of nucleated cell counts relied on the amplification of reference gene primers. The data were produced by immunoSEQ multiplex PCR, yet TCRdb's version contains in-frame clones alone and is incomplete. V and J calls and clone size follow that table, whereas D and trimming were derived from the DNA. The sample has 180,000 or so clones; 75% to 90% are singletons. This clone was observed a handful of times. The germline gives CDR1 LGHDT, CDR2 YNNKEL (reference sequence). This CDR3 contains 16 residues. V was clipped by 4 bases and J by 10 bases, with 22 bases between them. Participants came from roughly 23 US areas, aged roughly 18 to 89 years.

The source is a man in his forties who had recovered from COVID-19. The sequencing input was PBMCs or T cells enriched from blood (not recorded which). The V gene is TRBV3-1 (or the pseudogene TRBV3-2), the J gene TRBJ1-4; TRBD1 might be the D (6 bases). CDR3 sequence: CASSPGTPFEEGKLFF. In DNA, the CDR3 is TGTGCCAGCAGCCCTGGGACACCCTTCGAGGAAGGAAAACTGTTTTTT.